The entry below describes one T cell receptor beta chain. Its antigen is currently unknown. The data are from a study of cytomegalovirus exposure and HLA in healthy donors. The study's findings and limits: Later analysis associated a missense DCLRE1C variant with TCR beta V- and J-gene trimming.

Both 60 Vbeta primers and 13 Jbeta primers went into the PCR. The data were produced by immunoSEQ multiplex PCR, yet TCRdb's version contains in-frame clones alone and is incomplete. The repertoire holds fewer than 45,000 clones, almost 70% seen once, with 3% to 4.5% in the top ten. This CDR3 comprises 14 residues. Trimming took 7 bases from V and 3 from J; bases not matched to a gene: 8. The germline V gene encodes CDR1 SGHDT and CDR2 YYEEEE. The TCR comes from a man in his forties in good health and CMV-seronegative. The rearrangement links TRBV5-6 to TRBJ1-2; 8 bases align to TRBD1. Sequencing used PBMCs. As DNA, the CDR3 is TGTGCCAGCTTAATCAGGGGGCGATACTATGGCTACACCTTC. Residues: CASLIRGRYYGYTF.